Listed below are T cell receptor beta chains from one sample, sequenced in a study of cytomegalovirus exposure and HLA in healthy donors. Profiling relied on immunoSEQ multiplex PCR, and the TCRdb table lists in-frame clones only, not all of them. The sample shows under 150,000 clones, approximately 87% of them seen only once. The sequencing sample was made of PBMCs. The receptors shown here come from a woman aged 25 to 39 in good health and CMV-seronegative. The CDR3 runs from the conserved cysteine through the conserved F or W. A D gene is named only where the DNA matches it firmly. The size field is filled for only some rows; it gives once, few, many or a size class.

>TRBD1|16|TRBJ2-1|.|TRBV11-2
TGTGCCAGCAGCTTAGGGACAGGGGGTTTCTACAATGAGCAGTTCTTC
CASSLGTGGFYNEQFF
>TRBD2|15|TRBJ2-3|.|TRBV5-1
TGCGCCAGCACTCGGGAGGGGTTGGGCACAGATACGCAGTATTTT
CASTREGLGTDTQYF
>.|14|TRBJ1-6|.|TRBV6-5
TGTGCCAGCAGTTACTGGGGAGATAATTCACCCCTCCACTTT
CASSYWGDNSPLHF
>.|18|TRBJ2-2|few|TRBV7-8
TGTGCCAGCAGCCCCCGAGTGGCCCGGTCCCCCGGAGGGGGGGAGCTGTTTTTT
CASSPRVARSPGGGELFF
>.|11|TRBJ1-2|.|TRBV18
TGTGCCAGCTCCCCCCAGGAGGACTACACCTTC
CASSPQEDYTF
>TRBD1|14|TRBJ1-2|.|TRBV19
TGTGCCAGTAGTCGACAGGGTCTGCGATATGGCTACACCTTC
CASSRQGLRYGYTF
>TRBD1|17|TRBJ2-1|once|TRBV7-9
TGTGCCAGCAGCTCGGCCAGGACCGGGACAGGGTACAATGAGCAGTTCTTC
CASSSARTGTGYNEQFF
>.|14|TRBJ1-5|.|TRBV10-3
TGTGCCATCAGTGACCTTTCCCCAGATCAGCCCCAGCATTTT
CAISDLSPDQPQHF
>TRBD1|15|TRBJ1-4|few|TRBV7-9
TGTGCCAGCAGCCCCCACAGGGACAGGGTAGAAAAACTGTTTTTT
CASSPHRDRVEKLFF
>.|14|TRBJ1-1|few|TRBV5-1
TGCGCCAGCAGCTTGTATCAGTCTAACACTGAAGCTTTCTTT
CASSLYQSNTEAFF
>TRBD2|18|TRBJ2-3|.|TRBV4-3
TGCGCCAGCAGCCAAGATCTCATGGGCGGGAGAGGCACAGATACGCAGTATTTT
CASSQDLMGGRGTDTQYF
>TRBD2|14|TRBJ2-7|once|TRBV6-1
TGTGCCAGCAGTGTTCTAGCGGGAGAGCACGAGCAGTACTTC
CASSVLAGEHEQYF
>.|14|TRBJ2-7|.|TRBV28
TGTGCCAGCAGACAGTACAGGTTTGCCTACGAGCAGTACTTC
CASRQYRFAYEQYF
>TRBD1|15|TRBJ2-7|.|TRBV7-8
TGTGCCAGCAGCCGGGACAGGACGGGCTCCTACGAGCAGTACTTC
CASSRDRTGSYEQYF
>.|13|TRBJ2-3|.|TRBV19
TGTGCCAGTAGTGGCAGATACACAGATACGCAGTATTTT
CASSGRYTDTQYF
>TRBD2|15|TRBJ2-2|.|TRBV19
TGTGCCACCAAGGGAGCGGGGGGCCCCACCGGGGAGCTGTTTTTT
CATKGAGGPTGELFF
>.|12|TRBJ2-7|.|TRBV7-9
TGTGCCAGCAGCTATTGGGAGTACGAGCAGTACTTC
CASSYWEYEQYF
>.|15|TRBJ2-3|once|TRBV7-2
TGTGCCAGCAGCTTAGGGCGGGTGAGCACAGATACGCAGTATTTT
CASSLGRVSTDTQYF
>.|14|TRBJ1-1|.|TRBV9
TGTGCCAGCAGCCCCGCTTCTCAGGGGACTGAAGCTTTCTTT
CASSPASQGTEAFF
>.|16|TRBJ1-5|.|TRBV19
TGTGCCAGTAGTATAGGAACACAGGGCTCTCATCAGCCCCAGCATTTT
CASSIGTQGSHQPQHF
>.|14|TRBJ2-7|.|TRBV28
TGTGCCAGCAGACGAGCGCGGTCTCTAATCGAGCAGTACTTC
CASRRARSLIEQYF
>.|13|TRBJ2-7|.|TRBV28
TGTGCCAGCAGTTTAAGGTGGTCGGGAGAGCAGTACTTC
CASSLRWSGEQYF
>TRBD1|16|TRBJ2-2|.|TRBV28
TGTGCCAGCAGTTCCCCGGGACAGGGGAAACCCGGGGAGCTGTTTTTT
CASSSPGQGKPGELFF
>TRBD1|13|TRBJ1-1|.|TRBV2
TGTGCCAGCAGTCCCAGGGGGCGGACTGAAGCTTTCTTT
CASSPRGRTEAFF
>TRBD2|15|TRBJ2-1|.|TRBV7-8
TGTGCCAGCAGCTTAGTCGCGCTAGCGGGACATGAGCAGTTCTTC
CASSLVALAGHEQFF
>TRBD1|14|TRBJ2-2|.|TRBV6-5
TGTGCCAGCAGAAACCCAGGGGGCACCGGGGAGCTGTTTTTT
CASRNPGGTGELFF
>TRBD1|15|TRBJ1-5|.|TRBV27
TGTGCCAGCTCCGAACAGGGGTTGGGCAATCAGCCCCAGCATTTT
CASSEQGLGNQPQHF
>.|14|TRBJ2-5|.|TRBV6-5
TGTGCCAGCAGTCGACTGACGGCAAAAGAGACCCAGTACTTC
CASSRLTAKETQYF
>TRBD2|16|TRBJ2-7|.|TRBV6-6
TGTGCCAGCAGTGGGACTAGCGGGGGGGCGTTCTACGAGCAGTACTTC
CASSGTSGGAFYEQYF
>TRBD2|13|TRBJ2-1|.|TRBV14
TGTGCCAGCAGCCATTTAATAGCGGGAGAGCAGTTCTTC
CASSHLIAGEQFF
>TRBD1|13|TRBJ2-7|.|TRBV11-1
TGTGCCAGCAGCGGCAGGGGGAGCTACGAGCAGTACTTC
CASSGRGSYEQYF
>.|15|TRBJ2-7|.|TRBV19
TGTGCCAGTAGTCGTTCAGGGAATCCCCCCTACGAGCAGTACTTC
CASSRSGNPPYEQYF
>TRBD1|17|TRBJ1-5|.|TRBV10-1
TGCGCCATCACGCGGGACAGGGACCCCGCTAGCAATCAGCCCCAGCATTTT
CAITRDRDPASNQPQHF
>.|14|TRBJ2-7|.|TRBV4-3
TGCGCCAGCAGCCAAGCGGACTATTCCTACGAGCAGTACTTC
CASSQADYSYEQYF
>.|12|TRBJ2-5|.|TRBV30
TGTGCCTGGAGTGAAGGCGGAGGGACCCAGTACTTC
CAWSEGGGTQYF
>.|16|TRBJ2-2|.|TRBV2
TGTGCCAGCTCCCTGGGACAAATACACGGGACCGGGGAGCTGTTTTTT
CASSLGQIHGTGELFF
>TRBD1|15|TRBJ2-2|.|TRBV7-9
TGTGCCAGCAGCTTACAGGGGGCTAACACCGGGGAGCTGTTTTTT
CASSLQGANTGELFF
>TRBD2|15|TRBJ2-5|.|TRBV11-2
TGTGCCAGCAGCCGAAAACACCGGGAGGGAGAGACCCAGTACTTC
CASSRKHREGETQYF
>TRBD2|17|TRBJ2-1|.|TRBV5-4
TGTGCCAGCAGCACCGGGACTAGCGGGAGGTCCCACAATGAGCAGTTCTTC
CASSTGTSGRSHNEQFF
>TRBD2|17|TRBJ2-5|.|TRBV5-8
TGTGCCAGCAGCTTAGGCGGACTAGCGGGATCCGGGGAGACCCAGTACTTC
CASSLGGLAGSGETQYF
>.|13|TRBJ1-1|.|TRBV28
TGTGCCAGCAGTACCAGGGGAAGGACTGAAGCTTTCTTT
CASSTRGRTEAFF
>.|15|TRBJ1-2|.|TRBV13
TGTGCCAGCAGCCCCGCGGGGGGGCTTGCCTATGGCTACACCTTC
CASSPAGGLAYGYTF